This T cell receptor beta chain was captured in a study of graft-versus-host responses after intestinal transplantation. Study background: The transplants performed in recipients were multivisceral, liver-intestinal, or isolated intestinal. General study results and limits: The study found high graft-versus-host to host-versus-graft clonal ratios in allografts of patients with graft-donor T cell macrochimerism.

This clone came up a few times. The antigen is unknown. Clones were sequenced by immunoSEQ multiplex PCR, and TCRdb holds only the in-frame ones, with some missing. Of approximately 90,000 clones detected, just over 90% appear once; the ten largest clones hold roughly 5.5%. The CDR3 extends over 12 amino acids. Germline V gene sequence: CDR1 LGHNA, CDR2 YNFKEQ. Trimming removed 3 bases at V and 5 bases at J, with 8 bases between. The genes are TRBV4-2 and TRBJ2-7, with TRBD1 as a possible D gene (6 bases). Sequencing was performed on unstimulated CD8+ T cells sorted from spleen or lymph node cells, taken before intestinal transplant. The sequence was collected from a human donor who received an intestinal transplant. The CDR3 nucleotides read TGTGCCAGCAGCCACGCAGGGGACGAGCAGTACTTC. Protein sequence: CASSHAGDEQYF.